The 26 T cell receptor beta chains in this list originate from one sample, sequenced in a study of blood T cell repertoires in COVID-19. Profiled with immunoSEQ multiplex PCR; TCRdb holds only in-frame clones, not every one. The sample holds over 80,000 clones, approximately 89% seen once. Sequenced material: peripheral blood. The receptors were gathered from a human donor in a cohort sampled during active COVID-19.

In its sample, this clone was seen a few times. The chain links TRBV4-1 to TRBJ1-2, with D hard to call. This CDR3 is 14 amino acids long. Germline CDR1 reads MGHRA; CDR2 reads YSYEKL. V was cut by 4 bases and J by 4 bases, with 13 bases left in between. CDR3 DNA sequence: TGCGCCAGCAGCCTCGGACGGGATTTCTATGGCTACACCTTC. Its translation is CASSLGRDFYGYTF.

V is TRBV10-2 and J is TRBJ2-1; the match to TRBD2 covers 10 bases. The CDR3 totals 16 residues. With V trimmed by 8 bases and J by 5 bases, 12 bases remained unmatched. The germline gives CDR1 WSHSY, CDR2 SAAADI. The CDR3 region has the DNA TGCGCCAGCTCGGGCCACCGGACTAGCGGAAACAATGAGCAGTTCTTC. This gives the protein CASSGHRTSGNNEQFF.

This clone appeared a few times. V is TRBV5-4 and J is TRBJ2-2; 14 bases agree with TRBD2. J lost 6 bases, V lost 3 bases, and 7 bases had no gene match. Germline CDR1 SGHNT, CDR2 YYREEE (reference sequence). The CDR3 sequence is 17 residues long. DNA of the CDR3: TGTGCCAGCAGCTCTTATCCGGGACTAGCGGGAGCCGGGGAGCTGTTTTTT. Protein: CASSSYPGLAGAGELFF.

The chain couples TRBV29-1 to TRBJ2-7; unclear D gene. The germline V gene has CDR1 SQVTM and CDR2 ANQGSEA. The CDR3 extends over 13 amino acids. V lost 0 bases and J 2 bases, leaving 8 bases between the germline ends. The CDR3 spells CSVEDGGAYEQYF. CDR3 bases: TGCAGCGTTGAAGATGGCGGCGCCTACGAGCAGTACTTC.

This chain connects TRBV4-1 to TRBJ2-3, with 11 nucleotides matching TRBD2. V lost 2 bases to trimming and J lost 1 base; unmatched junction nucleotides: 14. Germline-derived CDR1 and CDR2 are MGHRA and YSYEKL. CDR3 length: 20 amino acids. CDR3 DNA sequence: TGCGCCAGCAGCCAAAAGTTGGGTCTAGCGGGGGGCTTTGGCACAGATACGCAGTATTTT. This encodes CASSQKLGLAGGFGTDTQYF.

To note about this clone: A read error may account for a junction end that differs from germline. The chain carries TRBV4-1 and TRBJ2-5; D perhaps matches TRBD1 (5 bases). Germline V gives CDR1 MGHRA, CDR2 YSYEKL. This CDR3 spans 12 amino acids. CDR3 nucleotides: TGCGCCAGCAGCCAAGATACAGAGACAGTACACTTC. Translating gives CASSQDTETVHF.

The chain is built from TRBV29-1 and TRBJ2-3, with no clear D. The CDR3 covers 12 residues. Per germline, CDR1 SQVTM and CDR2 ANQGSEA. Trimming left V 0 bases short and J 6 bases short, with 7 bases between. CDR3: CSVEDSVDTQYF. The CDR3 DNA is TGCAGCGTTGAAGATAGTGTGGATACGCAGTATTTT.

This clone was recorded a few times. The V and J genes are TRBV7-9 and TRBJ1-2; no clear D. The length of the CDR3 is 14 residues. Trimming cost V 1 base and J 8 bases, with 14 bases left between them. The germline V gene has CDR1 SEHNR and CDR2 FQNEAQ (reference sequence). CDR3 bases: TGTGCCAGCAGCTTAGGGAAGGGAGTATACGGCTACACCTTC. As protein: CASSLGKGVYGYTF.

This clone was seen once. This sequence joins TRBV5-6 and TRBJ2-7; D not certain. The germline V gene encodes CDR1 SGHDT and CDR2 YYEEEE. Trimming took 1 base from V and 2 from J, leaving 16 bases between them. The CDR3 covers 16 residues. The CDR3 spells CASSLSRGQIPYEQYF. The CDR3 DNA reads TGTGCCAGCAGCTTGTCCCGTGGGCAGATTCCCTACGAGCAGTACTTC.

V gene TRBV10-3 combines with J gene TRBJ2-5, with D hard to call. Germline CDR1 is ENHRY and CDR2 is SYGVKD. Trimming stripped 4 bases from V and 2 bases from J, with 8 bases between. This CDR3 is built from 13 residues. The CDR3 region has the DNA TGTGCCATCAGTGCCAGGCTGCAAGAGACCCAGTACTTC. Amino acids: CAISARLQETQYF.

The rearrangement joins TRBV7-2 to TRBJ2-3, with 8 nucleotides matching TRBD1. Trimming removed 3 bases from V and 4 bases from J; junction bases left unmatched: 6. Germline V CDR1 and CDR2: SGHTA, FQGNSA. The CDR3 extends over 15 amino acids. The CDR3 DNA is TGTGCCAGCAGCTTGAGGACAGGGTTATCAGATACGCAGTATTTT. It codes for CASSLRTGLSDTQYF.

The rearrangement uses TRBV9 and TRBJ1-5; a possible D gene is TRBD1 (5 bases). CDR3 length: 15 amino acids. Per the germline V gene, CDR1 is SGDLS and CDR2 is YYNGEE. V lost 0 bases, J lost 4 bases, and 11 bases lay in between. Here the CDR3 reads CASSVEGRRNQPQHF. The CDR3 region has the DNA TGTGCCAGCAGCGTAGAGGGGCGAAGAAATCAGCCCCAGCATTTT.

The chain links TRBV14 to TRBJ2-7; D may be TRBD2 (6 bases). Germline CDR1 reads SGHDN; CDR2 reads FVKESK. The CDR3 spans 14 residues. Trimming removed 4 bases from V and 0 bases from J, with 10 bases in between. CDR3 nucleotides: TGTGCCAGCAGCCGGGACTCTCTCTCCTACGAGCAGTACTTC. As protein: CASSRDSLSYEQYF.

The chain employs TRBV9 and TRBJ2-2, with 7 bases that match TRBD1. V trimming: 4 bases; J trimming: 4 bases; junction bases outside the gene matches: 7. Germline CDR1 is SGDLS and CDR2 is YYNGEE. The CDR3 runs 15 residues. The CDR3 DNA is TGTGCCAGCAGCACCGGACAGGTGGCCACCGGGGAGCTGTTTTTT. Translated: CASSTGQVATGELFF.

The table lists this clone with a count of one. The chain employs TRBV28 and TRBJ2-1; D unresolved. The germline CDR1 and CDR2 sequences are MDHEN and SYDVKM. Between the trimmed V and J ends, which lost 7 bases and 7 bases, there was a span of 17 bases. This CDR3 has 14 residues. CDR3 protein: CASTRVTLPNEQFF. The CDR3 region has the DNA TGTGCCAGCACCCGGGTTACTTTGCCGAATGAGCAGTTCTTC.

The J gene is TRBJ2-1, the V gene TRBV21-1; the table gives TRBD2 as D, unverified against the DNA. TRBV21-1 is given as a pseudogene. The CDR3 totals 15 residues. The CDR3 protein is CARSWRGAGYNEQFF. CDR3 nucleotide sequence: TGTGCCAGGAGCTGGCGAGGAGCGGGGTACAATGAGCAGTTCTTC.

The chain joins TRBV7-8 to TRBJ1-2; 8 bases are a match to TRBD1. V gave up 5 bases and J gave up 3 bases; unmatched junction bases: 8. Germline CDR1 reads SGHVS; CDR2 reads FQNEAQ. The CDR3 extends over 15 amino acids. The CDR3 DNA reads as TGTGCCAGCAGCAAGACTACGGGACAGGACTATGGCTACACCTTC. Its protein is CASSKTTGQDYGYTF. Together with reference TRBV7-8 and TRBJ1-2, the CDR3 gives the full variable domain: GAGVSQSPRYKVAKRGQDVALRCDPISGHVSLFWYQQALGQGPEFLTYFQNEAQLDKSGLPSDRFFAERPEGSVSTLKIQRTQQEDSAVYLCASSKTTGQDYGYTFGSGTRLTVV.

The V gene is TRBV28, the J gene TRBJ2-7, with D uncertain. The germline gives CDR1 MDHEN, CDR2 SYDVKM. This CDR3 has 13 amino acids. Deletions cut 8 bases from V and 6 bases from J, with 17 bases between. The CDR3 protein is CASRTTLGPEQYF. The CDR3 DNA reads TGTGCCAGCCGAACCACCCTTGGGCCCGAGCAGTACTTC.

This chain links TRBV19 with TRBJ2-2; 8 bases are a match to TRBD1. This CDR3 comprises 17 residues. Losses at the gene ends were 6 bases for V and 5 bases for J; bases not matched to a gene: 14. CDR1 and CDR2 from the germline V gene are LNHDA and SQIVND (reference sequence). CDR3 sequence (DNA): TGTGCCAGTAGGCAAGTGACAGGGGCTCGTGGAACCGGGGAGCTGTTTTTT. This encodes CASRQVTGARGTGELFF. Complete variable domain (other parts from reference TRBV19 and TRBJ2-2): DGGITQSPKYLFRKEGQNVTLSCEQNLNHDAMYWYRQDPGQGLRLIYYSQIVNDFQKGDIAEGYSVSREKKESFPLTVTSAQKNPTAFYLCASRQVTGARGTGELFFGEGSRLTVL.

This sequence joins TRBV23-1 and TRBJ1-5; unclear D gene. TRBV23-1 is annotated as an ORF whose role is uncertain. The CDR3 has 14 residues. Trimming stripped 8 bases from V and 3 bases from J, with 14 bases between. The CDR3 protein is CASSPKEINQPQHF. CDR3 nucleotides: TGCGCCAGCTCCCCTAAAGAAATCAATCAGCCCCAGCATTTT.

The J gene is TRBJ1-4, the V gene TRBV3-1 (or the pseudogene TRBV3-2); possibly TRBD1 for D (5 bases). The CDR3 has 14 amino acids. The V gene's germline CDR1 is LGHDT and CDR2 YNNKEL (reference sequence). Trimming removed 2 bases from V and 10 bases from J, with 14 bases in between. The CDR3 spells CASSQSGGSGKLFF. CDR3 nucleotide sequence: TGTGCCAGCAGCCAATCTGGGGGTAGCGGAAAACTGTTTTTT.

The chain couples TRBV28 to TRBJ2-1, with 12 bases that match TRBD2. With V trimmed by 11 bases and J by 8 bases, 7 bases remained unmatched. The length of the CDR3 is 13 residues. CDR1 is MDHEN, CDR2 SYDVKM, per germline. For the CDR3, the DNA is TGTGCCTCAGGGCTAGCGGGAGGGGATGAGCAGTTCTTC. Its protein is CASGLAGGDEQFF.

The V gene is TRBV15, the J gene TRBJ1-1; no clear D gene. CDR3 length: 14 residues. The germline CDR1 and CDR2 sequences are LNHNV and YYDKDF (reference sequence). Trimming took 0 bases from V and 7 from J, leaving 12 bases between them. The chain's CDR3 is CATSRDFGALEAFF. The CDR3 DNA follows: TGTGCCACCAGCAGAGATTTCGGAGCACTTGAAGCTTTCTTT.

CDR3 sequence (DNA): TGTGCCAGCAACATAAGGGGACAGAACAATCAGCCCCAGCATTTT. It codes for CASNIRGQNNQPQHF. The rearrangement joins TRBV28 to TRBJ1-5, with TRBD1 matching 7 bases. The CDR3 spans 15 residues. In germline, CDR1 is MDHEN, CDR2 SYDVKM. Unmatched junction bases numbered 9, after V lost 7 bases and J lost 3 bases.

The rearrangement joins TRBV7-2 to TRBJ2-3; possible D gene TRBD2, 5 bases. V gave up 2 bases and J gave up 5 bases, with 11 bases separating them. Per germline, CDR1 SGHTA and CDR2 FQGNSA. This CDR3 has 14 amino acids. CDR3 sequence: CASSLWVSVDTQYF. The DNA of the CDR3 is TGTGCCAGCAGCTTATGGGTTAGCGTAGATACGCAGTATTTT.

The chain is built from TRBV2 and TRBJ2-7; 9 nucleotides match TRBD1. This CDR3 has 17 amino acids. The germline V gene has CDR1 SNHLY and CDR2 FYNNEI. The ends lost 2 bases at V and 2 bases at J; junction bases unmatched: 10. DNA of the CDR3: TGTGCCAGCAGTGAAACAAGCGTCGGGACAGGGCCCTACGAGCAGTACTTC. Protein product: CASSETSVGTGPYEQYF.